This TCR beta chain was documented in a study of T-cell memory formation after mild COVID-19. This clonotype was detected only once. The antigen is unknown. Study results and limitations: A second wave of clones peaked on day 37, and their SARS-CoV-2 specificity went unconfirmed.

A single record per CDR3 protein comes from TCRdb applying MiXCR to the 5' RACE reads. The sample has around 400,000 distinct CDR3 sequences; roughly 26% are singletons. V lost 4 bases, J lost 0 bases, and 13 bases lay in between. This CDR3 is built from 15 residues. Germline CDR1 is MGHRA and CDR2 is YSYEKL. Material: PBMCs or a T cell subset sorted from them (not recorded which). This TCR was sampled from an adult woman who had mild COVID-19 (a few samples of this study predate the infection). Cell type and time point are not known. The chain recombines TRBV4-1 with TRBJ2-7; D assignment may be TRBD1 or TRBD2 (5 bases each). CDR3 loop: CASSLRGTISYEQYF. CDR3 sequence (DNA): TGCGCCAGCAGCCTGCGTGGGACGATCTCCTACGAGCAGTACTTC.